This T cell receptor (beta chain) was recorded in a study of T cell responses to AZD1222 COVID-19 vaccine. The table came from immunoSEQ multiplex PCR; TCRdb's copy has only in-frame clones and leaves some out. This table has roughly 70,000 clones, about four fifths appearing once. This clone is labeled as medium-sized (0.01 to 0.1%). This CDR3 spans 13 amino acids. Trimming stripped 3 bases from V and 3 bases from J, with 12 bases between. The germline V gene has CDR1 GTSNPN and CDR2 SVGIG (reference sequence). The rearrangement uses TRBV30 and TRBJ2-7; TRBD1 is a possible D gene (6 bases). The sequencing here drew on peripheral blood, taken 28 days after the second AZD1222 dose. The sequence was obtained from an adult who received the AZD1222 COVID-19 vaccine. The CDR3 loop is CAWSFGQNYEQYF. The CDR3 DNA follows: TGTGCCTGGAGCTTCGGACAGAACTACGAGCAGTACTTC.